Each of the 13 T cell receptor beta chains below was sequenced from the same sample in a study of glioma-infiltrating T cells. TCR alpha and beta CDR3 regions were amplified from RNA using iRepertoire nested multiplex PCR. TCRdb reprocessed the multiplex PCR reads with MiXCR, giving one entry per CDR3 protein. The sample holds a few hundred thousand distinct CDR3 sequences, roughly two fifths seen once. Specimen: glioma tissue, nonneoplastic brain tissue, or PBMCs (not recorded which). Receptors were obtained from a human donor with low-grade glioma or glioblastoma, undergoing nonglioma brain surgery, or in good health (not recorded which).

At least ten counts were recorded for this clonotype. The chain recombines TRBV7-2 with TRBJ1-3; D ambiguous. The V and J ends lost 0 bases and 0 bases respectively, with 9 bases between them. This CDR3 comprises 16 residues. Germline V gene sequence: CDR1 SGHTA, CDR2 FQGNSA. CDR3 in amino acids: CASSLALGISGNTIYF. CDR3 DNA sequence: TGTGCCAGCAGCTTAGCACTCGGGATCTCTGGAAACACCATATATTTT.

The rearrangement joins TRBV20-1 to TRBJ1-3; maybe TRBD1 (5 bases). CDR3 length: 16 amino acids. V was trimmed by 4 bases and J by 0 bases, leaving 16 bases between them. Germline assignment: CDR1 DFQATT and CDR2 SNEGSKA (reference sequence). The CDR3 DNA is TGCAGTGCTATGGCATTGGGGGGAAACTCTGGAAACACCATATATTTT. Protein sequence: CSAMALGGNSGNTIYF.

This clonotype was counted a single time. With a much larger clone just one base away, this may be a read error. V and J are TRBV28 and TRBJ2-7; D not certain. The CDR3 covers 15 residues. Trimming shortened V by 7 bases and J by 2 bases, and 18 bases separated the two germline ends. Germline CDR1 is MDHEN and CDR2 is SYDVKM. For the CDR3, the DNA is TGTGCCAGCACCGCCCGAGGCGGAACAACCTACGAGCAGTACTTC. Protein sequence: CASTARGGTTYEQYF.

This clonotype has more than one count but fewer than ten. The chain carries TRBV24-1 and TRBJ2-7, with D unclear. Looked up from germline, CDR1 is KGHDR and CDR2 is SFDVKD. V shed 2 bases and J shed 0 bases, with 10 bases lying between them. The CDR3 has 15 amino acids. The CDR3, as DNA: TGTGCCACCAGTGATTCGAGATTAAGCTCCTACGAGCAGTACTTC. Its translation is CATSDSRLSSYEQYF.

With regard to this clonotype: The germline gene is not matched at one end of the junction; a read error may be the cause. The genes are TRBV27 and TRBJ1-1, with TRBD1 matching 9 bases. Germline V gene lookup returns CDR1 MNHEY and CDR2 SMNVEV (reference sequence). The CDR3 contains 18 residues. The DNA for the CDR3 is TGTGCCAGCAGCTCCTTGACCGGTACAGGGGGCGCGGGGACTGGAGCTTTCTTT. Residues: CASSSLTGTGGAGTGAFF.

In this sample, this clonotype turned up many times. The chain couples TRBV20-1 to TRBJ2-3, with D perhaps matching TRBD2 (6 bases). CDR3 length equals 14 residues. Looked up from germline, CDR1 is DFQATT and CDR2 is SNEGSKA (reference sequence). The CDR3 here is CSFLGGRSTDTQYF. The CDR3 DNA reads TGCTCTTTCCTCGGAGGGAGGAGCACAGATACGCAGTATTTT.

J is TRBJ2-1 and V is TRBV28; 11 bases fit TRBD1. V lost 9 bases, J lost 7 bases, and 11 bases stayed unmatched. The CDR3 has 15 residues. Germline CDR1 reads MDHEN; CDR2 reads SYDVKM. CDR3 sequence reads: CASSTSRDRGNEQFF. CDR3 coding DNA: TGTGCCAGTTCTACTTCCAGGGACAGGGGGAATGAGCAGTTCTTC.

J is TRBJ2-2 and V is TRBV7-9; 11 positions agree with TRBD2. This CDR3 comprises 17 residues. J gave up 1 base and V 4 bases, and 5 bases lay outside the gene matches. Germline V gives CDR1 SEHNR, CDR2 FQNEAQ (reference sequence). As DNA, the CDR3 is TGTGCCAGCAGCTACGGGACTAGCGGCCTGAACACCGGGGAGCTGTTTTTT. As protein: CASSYGTSGLNTGELFF.

Worth noting for this clonotype: The junction shows a germline mismatch at one end, possibly a read error. V gene TRBV7-9 combines with J gene TRBJ2-1; TRBD1 matches at 8 bases. There are 15 residues in the CDR3. The germline gives CDR1 SEHNR, CDR2 FQNEAQ (reference sequence). CDR3 sequence: CASSHLQGAYNEQFF. CDR3 bases: TGCGCCAGCAGCCACCTACAGGGGGCCTACAATGAGCAGTTCTTC.

Turning to this clonotype: This may come from a read error, since a much larger clone is one base off. The genes are TRBV11-1 and TRBJ1-2, with TRBD1 matching 9 bases. CDR1 is SGHAT, CDR2 FQDESV, per germline (reference sequence). The V segment lost 5 bases and the J segment 3 bases; nucleotides outside the gene matches: 4. The CDR3 loop spans 14 amino acids. The chain's CDR3 is CASSPDRGDYGYTF. In DNA, the CDR3 is TGTGCCAGCAGCCCGGACAGGGGAGACTATGGCTACACCTTC.

This rearrangement joins TRBV30 to TRBJ1-4; a possible D gene is TRBD1 (6 bases). The CDR3 spans 16 residues. V shed 0 bases and J shed 3 bases, with 14 bases lying between them. Germline loops: CDR1 GTSNPN, CDR2 SVGIG (reference sequence). The CDR3 DNA is TGTGCCTGGAGTGTACGTTCAGGGGCGGCTAATGAAAAACTGTTTTTT. This sequence encodes CAWSVRSGAANEKLFF.

The CDR3 nucleotides read TGCAGTGCTGAGGGGCGGACTAATGAAAAACTGTTTTTT. Translation: CSAEGRTNEKLFF. The chain employs TRBV20-1 and TRBJ1-4; D perhaps matches TRBD1 (5 bases). CDR3 size: 13 residues. Between the trimmed V and J ends, which lost 5 bases and 2 bases, there was a span of 9 bases. CDR1 DFQATT and CDR2 SNEGSKA come from the germline V gene (reference sequence).

A word on this clonotype: Sequence at one end of the junction differs from germline and may be a read error. The chain couples TRBV6-5 to TRBJ1-1; no reliable D call. This CDR3 is 16 amino acids long. CDR1 and CDR2 from the germline V gene are MNHEY and SVGAGI. CDR3 in DNA: TGTGCCAGCAGTTACCCAGTTAGCTCCGGGAACACTGGAGCTTTCTTT. Translating gives CASSYPVSSGNTGAFF.